This TCR beta chain was sequenced in a study of CD8 T cells in ankylosing spondylitis (dated by TCRdb to the late 2010s). Looking at the study overall: The study profiled T cell receptor beta repertoires in healthy donors and ankylosing spondylitis patients to find disease-linked TCR variants. The full study cohort was made up of 25 ankylosing spondylitis patients and fewer than 120 healthy donors. Peripheral blood samples were taken, and synovial fluid was additionally collected from ankylosing spondylitis patients. What the authors observed across the whole study: A TCR beta motif of several highly homologous amino acid variants appeared characteristic of blood from ankylosing spondylitis patients. Some TCR beta motif variants had previously been reported in synovial fluid and blood of reactive arthritis patients, which suggested common disease-initiation mechanisms. In peripheral blood, the disease-linked clones were found at relatively low frequencies and had a CD8+ phenotype. The disease-linked clones were reported to be significantly enriched in matched synovial fluid samples from ankylosing spondylitis patients.

Trimming takes 1 base off V and 0 bases off J; junction bases not matched to a gene: 17. Measured from the cysteine to the phenylalanine, the CDR3 is 20 residues long. Solely the CDR3 DNA is kept, with 60 bases framed from the first base. Sequences SQVTM (CDR1) and ANQGSEA (CDR2) are obtained from the germline V gene. The sequencer listed for this sample is Illumina HiSeq 2500. Quantitative 5'-RACE with molecular barcodes was the method used to prepare the TCR beta libraries. The original pipeline was this. A new computational method based on a probabilistic model of VDJ rearrangement was used to identify disease-linked TCR variants. TCRdb reprocessing: public reads trimmed at Q25 with fastp, clones called with MiXCR, in-frame beta chains kept. Entries that share a CDR3 protein sequence are merged under the most common genes and DNA. The V and J calls follow TCRdb's processing rather than the paper's. A total of hundreds of thousands of distinct CDR3 sequences appear in this sample, 12% of them only once. More than 0.5% of the sample goes to the ten largest clones.

This clonotype was counted between two and nine times. Its antigen is currently not known. Per-nucleotide qualities are absent, and no much larger clonotype sits a single base away. This TCR came from a male donor with ankylosing spondylitis. Sequencing was carried out using blood, either unsorted or a sorted T cell fraction (not recorded which). The V and J segments used are TRBV29-1 and TRBJ2-3, and TRBD2 aligns with 9 junction nucleotides. The CDR3 protein is CSVEGVAGAGEWGSTDTQYF. The sequenced DNA is TGCAGCGTTGAAGGGGTAGCGGGAGCTGGAGAATGGGGGAGCACAGATACGCAGTATTTT.